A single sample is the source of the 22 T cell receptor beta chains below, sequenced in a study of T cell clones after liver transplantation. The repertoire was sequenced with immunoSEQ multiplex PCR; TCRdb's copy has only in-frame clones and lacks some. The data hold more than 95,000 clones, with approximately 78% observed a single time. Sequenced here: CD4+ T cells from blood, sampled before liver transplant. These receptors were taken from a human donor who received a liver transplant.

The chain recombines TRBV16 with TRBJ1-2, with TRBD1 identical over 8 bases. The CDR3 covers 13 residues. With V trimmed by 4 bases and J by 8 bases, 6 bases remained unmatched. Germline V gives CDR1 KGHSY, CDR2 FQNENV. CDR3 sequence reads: CASSRDRGKGYTF. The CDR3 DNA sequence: TGTGCCAGCAGCCGCGACAGGGGAAAGGGCTACACCTTC.

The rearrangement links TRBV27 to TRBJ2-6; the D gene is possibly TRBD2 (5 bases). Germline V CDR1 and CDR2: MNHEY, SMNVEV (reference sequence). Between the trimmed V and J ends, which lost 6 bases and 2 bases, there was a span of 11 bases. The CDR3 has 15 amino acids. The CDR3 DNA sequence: TGTGCCAGCAGGCCCAGAGGGACTGGGGCCAACGTCCTGACTTTC. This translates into CASRPRGTGANVLTF.

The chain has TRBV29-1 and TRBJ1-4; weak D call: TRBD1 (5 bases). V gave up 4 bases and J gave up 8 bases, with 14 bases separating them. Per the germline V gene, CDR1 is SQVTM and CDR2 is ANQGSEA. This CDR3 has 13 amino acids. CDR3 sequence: CSVVGQGGEKLFF. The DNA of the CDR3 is TGCAGCGTTGTTGGGCAGGGAGGAGAAAAACTGTTTTTT.

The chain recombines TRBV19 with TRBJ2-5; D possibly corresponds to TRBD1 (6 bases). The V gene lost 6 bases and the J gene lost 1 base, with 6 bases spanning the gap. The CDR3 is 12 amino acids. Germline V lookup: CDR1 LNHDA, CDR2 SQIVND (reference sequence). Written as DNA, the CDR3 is TGTGCCAGTAGGACAGGCCAAGAGACCCAGTACTTC. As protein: CASRTGQETQYF.

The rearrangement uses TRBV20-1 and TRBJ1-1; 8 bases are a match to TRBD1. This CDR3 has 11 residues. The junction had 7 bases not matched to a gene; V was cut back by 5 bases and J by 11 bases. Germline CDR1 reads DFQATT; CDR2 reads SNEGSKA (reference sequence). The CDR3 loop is CSASQTGDAFF. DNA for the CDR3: TGCAGTGCTTCCCAGACAGGGGATGCTTTCTTT.

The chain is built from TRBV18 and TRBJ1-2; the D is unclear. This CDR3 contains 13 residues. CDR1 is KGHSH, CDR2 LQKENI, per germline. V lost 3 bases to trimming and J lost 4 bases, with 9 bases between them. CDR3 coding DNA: TGTGCCAGCTCACCGGGCGTTACCTATGGCTACACCTTC. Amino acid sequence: CASSPGVTYGYTF.

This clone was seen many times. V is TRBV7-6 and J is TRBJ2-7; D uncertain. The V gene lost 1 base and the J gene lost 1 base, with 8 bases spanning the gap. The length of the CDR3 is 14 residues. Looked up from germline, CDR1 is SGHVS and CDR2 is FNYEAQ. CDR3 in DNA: TGTGCCAGCAGCTTAGAGGACCGATCCTACGAGCAGTACTTC. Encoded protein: CASSLEDRSYEQYF.

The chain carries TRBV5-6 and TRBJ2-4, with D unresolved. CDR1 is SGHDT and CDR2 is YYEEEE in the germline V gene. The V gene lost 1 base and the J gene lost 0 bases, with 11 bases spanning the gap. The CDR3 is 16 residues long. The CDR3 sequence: CASSLSPGGAKNIQYF. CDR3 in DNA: TGTGCCAGCAGCTTGAGCCCGGGTGGAGCCAAAAACATTCAGTACTTC. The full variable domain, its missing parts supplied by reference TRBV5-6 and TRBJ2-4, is DAGVTQSPTHLIKTRGQQVTLRCSPKSGHDTVSWYQQALGQGPQFIFQYYEEEERQRGNFPDRFSGHQFPNYSSELNVNALLLGDSALYLCASSLSPGGAKNIQYFGAGTRLSVL.

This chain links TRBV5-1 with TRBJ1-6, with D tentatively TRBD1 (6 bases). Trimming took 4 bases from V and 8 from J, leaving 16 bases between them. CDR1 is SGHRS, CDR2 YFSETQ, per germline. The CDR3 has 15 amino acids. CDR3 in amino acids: CASSREGGADSPLHF. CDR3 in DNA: TGCGCCAGCAGCCGAGAAGGGGGAGCTGATTCACCCCTCCACTTT.

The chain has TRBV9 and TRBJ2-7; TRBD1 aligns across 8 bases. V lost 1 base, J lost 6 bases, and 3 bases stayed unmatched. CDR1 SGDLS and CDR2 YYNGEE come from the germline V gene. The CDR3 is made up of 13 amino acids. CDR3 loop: CASSVRTGTEQYF. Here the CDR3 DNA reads TGTGCCAGCAGCGTAAGGACAGGGACCGAGCAGTACTTC.

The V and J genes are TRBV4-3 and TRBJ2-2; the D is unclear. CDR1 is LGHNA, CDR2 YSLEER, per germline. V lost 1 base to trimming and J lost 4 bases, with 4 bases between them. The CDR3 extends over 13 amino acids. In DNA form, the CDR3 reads TGCGCCAGCAGCCAAGCCATCACCGGGGAGCTGTTTTTT. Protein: CASSQAITGELFF.

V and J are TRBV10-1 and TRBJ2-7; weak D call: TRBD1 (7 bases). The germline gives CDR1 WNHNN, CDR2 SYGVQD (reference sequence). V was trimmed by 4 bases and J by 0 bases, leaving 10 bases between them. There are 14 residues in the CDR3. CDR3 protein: CASSAGGSSYEQYF. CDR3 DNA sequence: TGCGCCAGCAGTGCAGGGGGGAGCTCCTACGAGCAGTACTTC.

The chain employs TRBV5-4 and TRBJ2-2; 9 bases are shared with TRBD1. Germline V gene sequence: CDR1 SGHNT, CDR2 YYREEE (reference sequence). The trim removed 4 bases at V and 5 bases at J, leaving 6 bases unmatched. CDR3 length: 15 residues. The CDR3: CASSVDRGKTGELFF. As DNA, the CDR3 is TGTGCCAGCAGCGTGGACAGGGGAAAAACCGGGGAGCTGTTTTTT.

The CDR3 protein is CASSPRDRVNYSPLHF. In DNA form, the CDR3 reads TGTGCCAGCTCACCTCGGGACAGGGTAAATTATTCACCCCTCCACTTT. J is TRBJ1-6 and V is TRBV18, with 9 nucleotides matching TRBD1. CDR3 length: 16 residues. J was trimmed by 8 bases and V by 3 bases; bases with no gene match: 8. Per the germline V gene, CDR1 is KGHSH and CDR2 is LQKENI.

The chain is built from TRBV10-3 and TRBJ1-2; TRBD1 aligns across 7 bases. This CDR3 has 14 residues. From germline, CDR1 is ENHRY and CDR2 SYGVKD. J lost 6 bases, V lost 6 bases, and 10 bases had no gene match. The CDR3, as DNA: TGTGCCATCAGCGACCACAGGGGTAGAGATGGCTACACCTTC. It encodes CAISDHRGRDGYTF.

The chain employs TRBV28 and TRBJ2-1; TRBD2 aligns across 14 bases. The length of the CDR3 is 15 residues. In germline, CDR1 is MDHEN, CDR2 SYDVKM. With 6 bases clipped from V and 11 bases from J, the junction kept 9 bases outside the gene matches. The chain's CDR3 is CASSPGTSGSPKQFF. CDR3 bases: TGTGCCAGCAGCCCCGGGACTAGCGGGAGTCCGAAGCAGTTCTTC. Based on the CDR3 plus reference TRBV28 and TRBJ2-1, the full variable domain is DVKVTQSSRYLVKRTGEKVFLECVQDMDHENMFWYRQDPGLGLRLIYFSYDVKMKEKGDIPEGYSVSREKKERFSLILESASTNQTSMYLCASSPGTSGSPKQFFGPGTRLTVL.

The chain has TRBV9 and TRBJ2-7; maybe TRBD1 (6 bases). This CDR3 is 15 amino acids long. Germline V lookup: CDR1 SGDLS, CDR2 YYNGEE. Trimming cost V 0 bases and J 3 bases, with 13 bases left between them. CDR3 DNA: TGTGCCAGCAGCGTAGCGGACCTAGGGGGCTACGAGCAGTACTTC. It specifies CASSVADLGGYEQYF.

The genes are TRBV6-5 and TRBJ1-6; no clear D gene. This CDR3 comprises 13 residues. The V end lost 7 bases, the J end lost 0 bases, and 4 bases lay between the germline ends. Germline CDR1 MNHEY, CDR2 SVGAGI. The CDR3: CASKSSYNSPLHF. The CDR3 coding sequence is TGTGCCAGCAAAAGCTCCTATAATTCACCCCTCCACTTT.

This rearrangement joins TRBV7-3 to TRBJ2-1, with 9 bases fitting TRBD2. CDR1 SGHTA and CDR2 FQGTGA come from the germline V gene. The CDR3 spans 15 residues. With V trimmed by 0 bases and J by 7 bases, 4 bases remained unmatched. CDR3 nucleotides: TGTGCCAGCAGCTTAACCGGGGCGGGAGGGAATGAGCAGTTCTTC. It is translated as CASSLTGAGGNEQFF.

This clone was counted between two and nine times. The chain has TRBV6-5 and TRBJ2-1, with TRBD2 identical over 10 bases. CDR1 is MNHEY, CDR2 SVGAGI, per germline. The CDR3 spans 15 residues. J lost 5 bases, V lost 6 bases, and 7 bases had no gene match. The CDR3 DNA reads TGTGCCAGCAGATCTAGCGGGAGAGCCGACAATGAGCAGTTCTTC. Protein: CASRSSGRADNEQFF.

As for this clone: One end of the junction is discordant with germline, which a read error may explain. CDR3 DNA: TGTGCCAGCCGCTTTAGCGGGGGTTTCACCGGGGAGCTGTTTTTT. This translates into CASRFSGGFTGELFF. The chain recombines TRBV7-9 with TRBJ2-2; the match to TRBD2 covers 9 bases. The CDR3 is 15 amino acids. The germline V gene encodes CDR1 SEHNR and CDR2 FQNEAQ (reference sequence).

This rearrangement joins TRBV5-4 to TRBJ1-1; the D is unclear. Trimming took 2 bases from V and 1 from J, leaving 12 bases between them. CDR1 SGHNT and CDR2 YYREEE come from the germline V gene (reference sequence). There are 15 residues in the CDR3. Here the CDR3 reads CASSLKRTGNTEAFF. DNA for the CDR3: TGTGCCAGCAGCTTAAAACGGACGGGGAACACTGAAGCTTTCTTT.